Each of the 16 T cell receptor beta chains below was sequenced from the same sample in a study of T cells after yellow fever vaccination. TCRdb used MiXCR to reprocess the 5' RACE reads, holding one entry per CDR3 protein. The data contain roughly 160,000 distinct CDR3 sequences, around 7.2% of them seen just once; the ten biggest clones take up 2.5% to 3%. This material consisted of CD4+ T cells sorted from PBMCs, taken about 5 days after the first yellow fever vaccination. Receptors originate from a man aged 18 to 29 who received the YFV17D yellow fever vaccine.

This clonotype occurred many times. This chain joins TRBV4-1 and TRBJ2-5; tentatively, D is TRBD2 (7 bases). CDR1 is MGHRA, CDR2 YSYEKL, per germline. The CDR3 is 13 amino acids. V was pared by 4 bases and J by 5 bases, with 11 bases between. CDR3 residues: CASSRGGAETQYF. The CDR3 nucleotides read TGCGCCAGCAGCCGAGGGGGGGCGGAGACCCAGTACTTC.

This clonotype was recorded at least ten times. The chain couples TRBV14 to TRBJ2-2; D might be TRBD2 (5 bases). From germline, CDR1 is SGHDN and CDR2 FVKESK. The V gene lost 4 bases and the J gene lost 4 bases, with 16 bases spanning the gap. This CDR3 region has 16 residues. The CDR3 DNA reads TGTGCCAGCAGCCGGCTGAGGCTGGCGGGCACCGGGGAGCTGTTTTTT. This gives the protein CASSRLRLAGTGELFF.

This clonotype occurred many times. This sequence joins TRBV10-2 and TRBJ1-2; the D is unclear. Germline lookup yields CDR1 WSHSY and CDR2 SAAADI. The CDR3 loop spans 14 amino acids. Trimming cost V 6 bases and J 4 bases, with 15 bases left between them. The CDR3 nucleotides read TGCGCCAGCAGCGCACGGAACTTTGGCTATGGCTACACCTTC. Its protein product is CASSARNFGYGYTF.

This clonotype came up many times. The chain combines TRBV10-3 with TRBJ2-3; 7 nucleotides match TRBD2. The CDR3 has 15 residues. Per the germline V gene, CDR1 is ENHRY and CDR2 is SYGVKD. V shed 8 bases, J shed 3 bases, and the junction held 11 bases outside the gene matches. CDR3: CAIREWGGGTDTQYF. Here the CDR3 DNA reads TGTGCCATCCGAGAATGGGGGGGTGGAACAGATACGCAGTATTTT.

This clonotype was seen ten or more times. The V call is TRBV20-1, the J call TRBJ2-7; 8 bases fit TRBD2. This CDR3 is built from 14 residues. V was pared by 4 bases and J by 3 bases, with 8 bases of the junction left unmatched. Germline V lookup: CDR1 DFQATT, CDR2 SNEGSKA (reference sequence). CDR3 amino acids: CSATRSGGVYEQYV. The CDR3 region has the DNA TGCAGTGCTACTCGAAGCGGGGGCGTCTACGAGCAGTACGTC.

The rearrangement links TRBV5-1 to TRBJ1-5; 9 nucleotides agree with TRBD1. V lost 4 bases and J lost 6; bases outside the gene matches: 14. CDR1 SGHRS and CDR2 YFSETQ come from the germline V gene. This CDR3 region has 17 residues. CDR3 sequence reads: CASSKTLTGGKGQPQHF. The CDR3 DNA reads TGCGCCAGCAGCAAGACTTTGACAGGGGGGAAAGGTCAGCCCCAGCATTTT.

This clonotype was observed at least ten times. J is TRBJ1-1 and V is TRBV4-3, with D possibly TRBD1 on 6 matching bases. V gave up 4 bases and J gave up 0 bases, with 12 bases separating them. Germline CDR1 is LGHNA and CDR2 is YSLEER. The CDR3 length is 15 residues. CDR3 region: CASSPQGIMNTEAFF. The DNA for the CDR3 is TGCGCCAGCAGCCCCCAGGGGATCATGAACACTGAAGCTTTCTTT.

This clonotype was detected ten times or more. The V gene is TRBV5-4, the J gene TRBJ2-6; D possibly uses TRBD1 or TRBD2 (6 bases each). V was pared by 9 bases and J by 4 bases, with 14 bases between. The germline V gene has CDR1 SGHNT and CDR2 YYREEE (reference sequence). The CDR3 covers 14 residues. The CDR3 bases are TGTGCCACTTACCGGGGGACAGGGGCCAACGTCCTGACTTTC. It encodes CATYRGTGANVLTF.

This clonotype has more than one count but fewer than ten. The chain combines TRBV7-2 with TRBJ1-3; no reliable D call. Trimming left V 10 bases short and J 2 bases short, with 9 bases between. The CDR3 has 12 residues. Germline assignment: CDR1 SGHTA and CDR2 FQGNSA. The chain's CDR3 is CATGEPGNTIYF. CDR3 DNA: TGTGCCACCGGGGAGCCTGGAAACACCATATATTTT.

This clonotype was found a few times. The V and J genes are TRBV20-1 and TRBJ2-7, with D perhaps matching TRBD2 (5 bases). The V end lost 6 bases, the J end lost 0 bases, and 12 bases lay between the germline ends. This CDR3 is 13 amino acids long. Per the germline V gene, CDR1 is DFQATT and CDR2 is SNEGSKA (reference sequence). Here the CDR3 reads CSALEGGSYEQYF. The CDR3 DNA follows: TGCAGTGCCTTAGAGGGCGGCTCCTACGAGCAGTACTTC.

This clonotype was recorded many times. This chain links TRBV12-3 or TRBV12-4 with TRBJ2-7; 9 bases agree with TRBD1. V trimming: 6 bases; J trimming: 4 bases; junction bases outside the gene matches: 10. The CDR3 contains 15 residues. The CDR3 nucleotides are TGTGCCAGCAGCGCCGGGACAGGGAATAAGTACGAGCAGTACGTC. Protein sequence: CASSAGTGNKYEQYV.

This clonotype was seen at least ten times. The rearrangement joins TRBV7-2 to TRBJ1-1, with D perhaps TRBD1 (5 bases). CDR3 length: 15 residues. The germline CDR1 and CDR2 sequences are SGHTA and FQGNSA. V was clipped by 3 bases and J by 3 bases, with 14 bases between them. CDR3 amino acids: CASSFLYGAYTEAFF. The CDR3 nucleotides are TGTGCCAGCAGCTTCCTTTATGGGGCGTACACTGAAGCTTTCTTT.

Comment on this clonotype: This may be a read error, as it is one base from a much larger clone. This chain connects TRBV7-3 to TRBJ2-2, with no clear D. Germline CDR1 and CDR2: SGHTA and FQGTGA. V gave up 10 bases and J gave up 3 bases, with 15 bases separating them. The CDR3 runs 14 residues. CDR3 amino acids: CATARGWDTGELFF. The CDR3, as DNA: TGTGCCACCGCCCGTGGATGGGACACCGGGGAGCTGTTTTTT.

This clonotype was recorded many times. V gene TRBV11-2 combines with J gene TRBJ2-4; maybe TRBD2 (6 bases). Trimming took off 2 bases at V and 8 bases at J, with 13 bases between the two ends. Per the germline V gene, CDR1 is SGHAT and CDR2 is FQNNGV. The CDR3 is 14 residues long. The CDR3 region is CASSLMLARDIQYF. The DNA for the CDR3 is TGTGCCAGCAGCTTAATGCTAGCGCGGGACATTCAGTACTTC. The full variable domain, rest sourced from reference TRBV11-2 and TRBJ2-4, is EAGVAQSPRYKIIEKRQSVAFWCNPISGHATLYWYQQILGQGPKLLIQFQNNGVVDDSQLPKDRFSAERLKGVDSTLKIQPAKLEDSAVYLCASSLMLARDIQYFGAGTRLSVL.

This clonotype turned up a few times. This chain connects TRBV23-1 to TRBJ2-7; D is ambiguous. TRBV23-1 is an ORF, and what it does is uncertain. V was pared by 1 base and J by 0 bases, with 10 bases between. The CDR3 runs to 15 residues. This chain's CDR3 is CASSQFPVGSYEQYF. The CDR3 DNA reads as TGCGCCAGCAGTCAATTCCCAGTCGGCTCCTACGAGCAGTACTTC.

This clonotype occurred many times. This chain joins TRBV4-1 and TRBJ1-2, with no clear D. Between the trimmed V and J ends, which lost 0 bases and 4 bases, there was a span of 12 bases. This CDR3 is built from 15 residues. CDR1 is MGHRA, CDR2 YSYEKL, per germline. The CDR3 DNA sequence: TGCGCCAGCAGCCAAGATGGATCGTGGTTCTATGGCTACACCTTC. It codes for CASSQDGSWFYGYTF.